This section outlines one T cell receptor beta chain sequence together with its context. What it binds is unknown. Using immunoSEQ multiplex PCR, the repertoire was profiled, and TCRdb retains in-frame clones only, with some absent. Of approximately 15,000 clones in the sample, over 75% were seen once. The data are from a study of immune cell composition in non-small cell lung cancer. Notes on the study in general: It was not proven that tumour-reactive clones equal dominant tumour-associated clones. Tumour-associated clones >0.5% occurred in under 35% of adenocarcinomas, roughly 80% of squamous.

V was clipped by 6 bases and J by 2 bases, with 16 bases between them. Germline values: CDR1 MDHEN, CDR2 SYDVKM. The CDR3 consists of 15 residues. The sequenced sample consisted of lung tumor tissue. The chain recombines TRBV28 with TRBJ1-1; weak D call: TRBD1 (5 bases). This clonotype was obtained from a human donor with non-small cell lung cancer. The CDR3 DNA follows: TGTGCCAGCAGCTGGCAGGGTACTCGAAACACTGAAGCTTTCTTT. Amino acid sequence: CASSWQGTRNTEAFF.